This TCR beta chain was profiled in a study of CD8+CD57+ T cells in acquired aplastic anemia listed by TCRdb under 2018. For the wider study: A mean of about 3 ug of DNA, ranging from roughly 0.19 to 27.4 ug, was extracted from sorted CD4+ and CD8+ cells. Healthy donor samples averaged about 9.9 million reads for CD4+ and approximately 11 million for CD8+ cells. Paper-wide results and their limitations: Although roughly 29 CD8+ CDR3 sequences were shared by patients and controls, these sequences appeared highly expressed in patients and within the immunodominant clones of patients. Between patients and healthy controls, no significant difference in CD8+ Simpson's diversity was found (P=0.060).

The study deep-sequenced TCR repertoires of sorted CD4+ and CD8+ blood T cells from severe aplastic anemia patients and healthy subjects. Ficoll-Paque density gradient centrifugation was used to isolate peripheral blood mononuclear cells. Before DNA extraction, CD4+ and CD8+ T cells were sorted with FACS or magnetic beads. Comment on this clonotype: Its antigen has not been determined. Within one base of it there is no much larger clone, and no base qualities were kept.

After removal of 6 bases from V and 4 bases from J, the junction retains 13 bases not matched to a gene. Reading the germline V gene gives CDR1 MGHRA and CDR2 YSYEKL. Counted from cysteine to phenylalanine, this CDR3 has 17 amino acids. The kept DNA is CDR3 alone, 51 bases in frame from the first base. Genomic DNA served as template for TCR beta VDJ combination and CDR3 sequence profiling. An Illumina HiSeq 2000 was the platform used for TCR repertoire sequencing. From the authors' description of their analysis: Repertoires were assessed using TRBV/TRBJ rearrangement plots, CDR3 size and DJ length profiles, and Simpson's diversity index. The most abundant DNA sequence in the deep sequencing data was defined as the immunodominant clone. CDR3 amino acid sequences were checked for sharing across subjects and were also compared against the VDJdb database and published repertoires. TCRdb took the public reads, trimmed them with fastp at Q25, ran MiXCR for clone calling and kept in-frame beta chains. A single entry per CDR3 protein holds the most common genes and DNA from its merged rows. TCRdb's processing, not the study's, gives the V and J calls here. The sample contains a few hundred thousand distinct CDR3 sequences, 34% of them found a single time. The ten largest clonotypes hold 1.1% of the sample.

The source of this sequence is a human donor in good health, serving as a control. The receptor chain draws on TRBV4-1 and TRBJ2-1; 9 central nucleotides agree with TRBD2. The material sequenced was sorted CD4+, CD8+, or CD8+CD57+ T cells (not recorded which) from PBMCs. The DNA sequence is TGCGCCAGCAGTGGCTGGGTGGTAGCGGGGGATTACAATGAGCAGTTCTTC. It is translated as CASSGWVVAGDYNEQFF.